This T cell receptor (beta chain) emerged from a study of PD-L1 blockade in urothelial cancer (dated by TCRdb to 2016 to 2017). Turning to the overall study: Therapy was started in about 2014 for all patients, and atezolizumab 1,200 mg was administered intravenously every 3 weeks. Blood samples were analyzed 3 weeks after the start of treatment (second dose) and 6 weeks after the start of treatment. An ECOG performance status of 0 or 1 was recorded for the patients, and 0 to 3 prior chemotherapy regimens had been received by the patients. Progression-free survival longer than 6 months counted as durable clinical benefit, and TCR features were additionally tested against both progression-free and overall survival. About 90% of the roughly 29 patients were identified as males with urothelial cancer of bladder origin, and a prior smoking history was reported by 18 of 29 patients. The study, an exploratory multi-omic analysis, examined somatic, immune and clinical correlates of response to PD-L1 blockade with atezolizumab in urothelial cancer. In the same patients, pretreatment tumors underwent whole exome sequencing and RNA sequencing in addition to TCR sequencing. Durable clinical benefit was achieved by nine patients but not by the remaining 20. Pretreatment tumor samples, along with matched peripheral blood serially collected before and after atezolizumab treatment, were subjected to TCR sequencing. Pretreatment blood TCR-seq was available for about 28 patients, at least one posttreatment blood collection was obtained for 25 or so patients, and tumor TCR-seq was available for 25 or so patients. Blood samples gave median yields of 141,255 T cells and more than 80,000 unique TCRs, along with a median clonality of around 0.08.

Synthetic TCR analog templates were spiked into each PCR so that absolute template abundance could be estimated from read counts. TCRbeta CDR3 regions were amplified from genomic DNA with bias-controlled V and J gene primers using the immunoSEQ assay. Sequencing of rearranged TCRbeta segments was done at approximately 20X coverage. The study's processing was this. Sequencing errors were corrected by clustering, and CDR3s were annotated against IMGT so that V, D and J genes could be assigned. Out-of-frame and stop-codon sequences were excluded, and only productive TCRbeta rearrangements were used in downstream analyses. Clonality was computed as one minus Shannon entropy normalized by the log of the number of unique productive sequences. Fisher's exact test with Benjamini-Hochberg correction, at a threshold of adjusted p below 0.01, was used to find clones that differed between time points or between blood and tumor. Not all clones reach the TCRdb copy of this immuneACCESS table, which keeps in-frame sequences only. Checked studies attribute under half of the gap to unresolved V genes and leave the rest unexplained. The V and J calls and the clone size are those of that table, but D and trimming were determined from the DNA. Present in this sample are 33,000 or so clones, roughly 82% of which were seen just once. Approximately 3.5% of the sample is taken by the ten largest.

The cohort included roughly 29 patients with locally advanced or metastatic urothelial carcinoma who were treated at Memorial Sloan Kettering on a trial protocol. Peripheral blood mononuclear cells were collected pretreatment and during treatment, at between 1 and 8 total time points per patient. The Qiagen DNeasy Blood extraction kit was used to purify genomic DNA from total PBMCs and tumor samples. PBMCs were collected pretreatment and during treatment, and were isolated and stored as previously described. Study-level results and caveats: Small sample size (n ≈ 27) and many exploratory analyses mean the results are intended to be hypothesis-generating. A pretreatment peripheral blood TCR clonality below the median was linked to improved progression-free and overall survival. Greater expansion of tumor-associated TCR clones in peripheral blood 3 weeks after the start of treatment was observed in patients with durable benefit (n of about 20, p = 0.022).

CDR1 MNHEY and CDR2 SVGAGI were looked up in the germline V gene. Including cysteine and phenylalanine, the CDR3 has 12 amino acids. CDR3 DNA is the only sequence kept; it has 36 bases, read in frame from the first base. Trimming costs V 5 bases and J 7 bases, and their ends lie 11 bases apart. Comment on this clone: It lacks a known antigen. The record has no base qualities; no much larger clone is one base away.

The input for sequencing was PBMCs, taken around atezolizumab (anti-PD-L1) treatment. The chain is encoded by TRBV6-5 joined to TRBJ1-1; the D gene is perhaps TRBD1, on 5 matching bases. This sequence originates from a man between 65 and 85 years old with urothelial cancer. This receptor has the CDR3 CASSRGGDEAFF. The bases read TGTGCCAGCAGTAGGGGAGGAGATGAAGCTTTCTTT.